This note documents a single T cell receptor beta chain sequence. Antigen specificity is unknown. Only in-frame clones appear in the TCRdb table, and some are missing; sequencing was by immunoSEQ multiplex PCR. The table records some 24,000 clones, 72% of them present only once. The CDR3 consists of 12 residues. Germline CDR1 and CDR2: MNHEY and SVGAGI. Trimming left V 7 bases short and J 4 bases short, with 11 bases between. As for time point: cycle 4 day 1 (C4D1), after more than five weeks of nivolumab. The patients all showed relapse after autologous stem cell transplantation, while their brentuximab vedotin exposure varied. This entry belongs to a study of PD-1 blockade in classical Hodgkin lymphoma. Across the study: Patients in the cohort were put on intravenous nivolumab, 3 mg/kg every 2 weeks. Study conclusions and caveats: Repertoires differed for reasons still undefined, possibly disease activity or prior therapy. Lower baseline TCR diversity was reported for newly diagnosed patients than for healthy donors. Researchers reported that CD4+ TCR diversity, though not CD8+, rose significantly by C4D1.

This clonotype originated in a human donor with classical Hodgkin lymphoma. V and J are TRBV6-5 and TRBJ2-7; TRBD2 is a possible D gene (5 bases). The source was peripheral blood mononuclear cells (PBMCs), collected before the fourth cycle of nivolumab. CDR3 region: CASTRRGYEQYF. The DNA for the CDR3 is TGTGCCAGCACCCGACGGGGTTACGAGCAGTACTTC.